This T cell receptor beta chain was found in a study of technical replicates of blood from a few donors. The assay was immunoSEQ multiplex PCR, and TCRdb's table has in-frame clones only and misses some. The top ten hold around 0.36% of the sample, which has tens of thousands of clones, approximately 95% seen once. CDR1 and CDR2 (germline): GTSNPN, SVGIG (reference sequence). V dropped 0 bases and J dropped 0 bases, with 8 bases sitting between them. The CDR3 extends over 15 amino acids. This sequence joins TRBV30 and TRBJ1-4; TRBD1 is a possible D gene (5 bases). The source material was T cells isolated from PBMCs. This receptor was obtained from a human donor in good health. The DNA of the CDR3 is TGTGCCTGGAGTGTACCGACAGCAACTAATGAAAAACTGTTTTTT. Translated, it gives CAWSVPTATNEKLFF.